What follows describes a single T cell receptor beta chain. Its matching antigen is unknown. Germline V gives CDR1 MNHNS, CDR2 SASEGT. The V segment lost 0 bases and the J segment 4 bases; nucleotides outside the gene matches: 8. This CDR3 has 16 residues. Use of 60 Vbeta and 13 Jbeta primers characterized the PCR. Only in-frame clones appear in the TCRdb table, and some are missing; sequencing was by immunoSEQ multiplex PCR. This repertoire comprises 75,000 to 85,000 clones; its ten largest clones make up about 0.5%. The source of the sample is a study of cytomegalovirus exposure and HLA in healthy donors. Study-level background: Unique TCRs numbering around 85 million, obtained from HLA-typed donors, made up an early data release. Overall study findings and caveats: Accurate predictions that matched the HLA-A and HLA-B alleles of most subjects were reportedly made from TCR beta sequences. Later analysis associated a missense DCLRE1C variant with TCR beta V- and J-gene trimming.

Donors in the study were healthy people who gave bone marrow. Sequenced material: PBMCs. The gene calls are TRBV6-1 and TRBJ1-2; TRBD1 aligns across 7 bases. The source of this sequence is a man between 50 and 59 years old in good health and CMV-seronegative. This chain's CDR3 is CASSEALLGGLYGYTF. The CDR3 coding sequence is TGTGCCAGCAGTGAAGCTCTCCTAGGGGGCCTCTATGGCTACACCTTC.